The T cell receptor (beta chain) under discussion was sequenced for a study of cytomegalovirus exposure and HLA in healthy donors. Broader study findings: With further analysis later on, most CMV-associated TCR beta chains appeared HLA-restricted.

The CDR3 extends over 14 amino acids. Germline V gene data show CDR1 as SEHNR and CDR2 as FQNEAQ (reference sequence). V lost 3 bases and J 0 bases, leaving 8 bases between the germline ends. PCR involved 60 Vbeta and 13 Jbeta primers. Assay: immunoSEQ multiplex PCR; the TCRdb copy retains only in-frame clones and omits some. The sample carries 150,000 to 200,000 clones, about 70% recorded once. About this clone itself: As yet, its antigen is unknown.

The source of this sequence is a male donor in good health and CMV-seronegative. The rearrangement links TRBV7-9 to TRBJ2-5, with D perhaps matching TRBD2 (6 bases). Sequences were obtained from PBMCs. CDR3 loop: CASSLIADQETQYF. CDR3 nucleotides: TGTGCCAGCAGCTTGATAGCGGACCAAGAGACCCAGTACTTC.